Each of the 20 T cell receptor beta chains below was sequenced from the same sample in a study of blood T cell repertoires in COVID-19. TCRdb's table, derived via immunoSEQ multiplex PCR, lists solely in-frame clones and lacks some. Of about 200,000 clones in the sample, over 80% were seen once. The sample was peripheral blood. The receptors originated from a man in his forties with acute or convalescent COVID-19.

The chain combines TRBV7-2 with TRBJ1-2, with TRBD1 as a possible D gene (5 bases). The CDR3 has 16 amino acids. Trimming removed 0 bases from V and 6 bases from J, with 17 bases in between. CDR1 is SGHTA, CDR2 FQGNSA, per germline. CDR3 sequence: CASSLALFGGGDGYTF. Written as DNA, the CDR3 is TGTGCCAGCAGCTTAGCGCTGTTTGGGGGAGGGGATGGCTACACCTTC.

The sample holds a few counts of this clone. The chain employs TRBV3-1 (or the pseudogene TRBV3-2) and TRBJ2-3; D may be TRBD2 (6 bases). Trimming left V 4 bases short and J 6 bases short, with 20 bases between. The CDR3 spans 16 residues. The germline V gene has CDR1 LGHDT and CDR2 YNNKEL (reference sequence). CDR3 coding DNA: TGTGCCAGCAGCCGAACCCGGGCAGGAGGGTCGGATACGCAGTATTTT. Translated: CASSRTRAGGSDTQYF.

This clone turned up a few times. This chain links TRBV5-4 with TRBJ1-1, with D uncertain. The germline V and J ends were trimmed by 6 bases and 5 bases, with 14 bases remaining between them. This CDR3 has 13 residues. Germline CDR1 reads SGHNT; CDR2 reads YYREEE (reference sequence). CDR3 sequence (DNA): TGTGCCAGCACTTCCGCAGGCATAACTGAAGCTTTCTTT. It encodes CASTSAGITEAFF.

The V gene is TRBV5-5, the J gene TRBJ1-5; TRBD1 matches at 7 bases. The CDR3 contains 15 residues. V lost 9 bases to trimming and J lost 6 bases; unmatched junction nucleotides: 15. Germline V lookup: CDR1 SGHKS, CDR2 YYEKEE (reference sequence). CDR3 sequence (DNA): TGTGCCACCGGGACAGATCTAATTCCTGGTCAGCCCCAGCATTTT. Amino acids: CATGTDLIPGQPQHF.

This sequence joins TRBV5-6 and TRBJ2-7; no reliable D call. Trimming shortened V by 4 bases and J by 2 bases, and 10 bases separated the two germline ends. Germline V gene data show CDR1 as SGHDT and CDR2 as YYEEEE. The CDR3 is 13 residues long. CDR3 DNA sequence: TGTGCCAGCAGCATATTACACGCCTACGAGCAGTACTTC. Translated, it gives CASSILHAYEQYF.

Only a few counts were recorded for this clone. The chain uses TRBV30 and TRBJ1-6; 7 positions match TRBD1. The CDR3 runs 14 residues. Germline CDR1 and CDR2: GTSNPN and SVGIG (reference sequence). With V trimmed by 7 bases and J by 7 bases, 10 bases remained unmatched. The CDR3 region has the DNA TGTGCCTTGAGGGGGCAGGGGGGAAATTCACCCCTCCACTTT. Translating it yields CALRGQGGNSPLHF.

The chain has TRBV6-2 or TRBV6-3 and TRBJ2-1; 10 bases match TRBD2. The V gene end was trimmed by 8 bases and the J gene end by 6 bases; junction bases not matched to a gene: 7. Germline V lookup: CDR1 MNHEY, CDR2 SVGEGT. This CDR3 region has 14 residues. The CDR3 nucleotides read TGTGCCAGCGGTTCTAGCGGGAGTATCAATGAGCAGTTCTTC. It yields the protein CASGSSGSINEQFF.

The rearrangement links TRBV6-5 to TRBJ1-6, with 10 bases lining up with TRBD1. Germline CDR1 reads MNHEY; CDR2 reads SVGAGI. Unmatched junction bases numbered 6, after V lost 6 bases and J lost 7 bases. The CDR3 spans 15 residues. The CDR3 nucleotides are TGTGCCAGCAGGACTGAGGGACAGGGGAATTCACCCCTCCACTTT. Translation: CASRTEGQGNSPLHF.

The chain is built from TRBV4-2 and TRBJ2-5; 15 positions agree with TRBD2. From germline, CDR1 is LGHNA and CDR2 YNFKEQ. The CDR3 length is 19 residues. V dropped 1 base and J dropped 4; count of bases not matched to a gene: 10. The DNA for the CDR3 is TGTGCCAGCAGCCAAGGGGGACTAGCGGGAGGTCGTCTATCAGAGACCCAGTACTTC. Amino acids: CASSQGGLAGGRLSETQYF.

The chain links TRBV4-3 to TRBJ2-1, with a possible D match to TRBD2 (5 bases). The CDR3 runs to 14 residues. The germline V gene has CDR1 LGHNA and CDR2 YSLEER. With 0 bases removed from V and 9 bases from J, the gap between germline ends came to 12 bases. Here the CDR3 DNA reads TGCGCCAGCAGCCAAGAAACTAGGTCCCTTGAGCAGTTCTTC. It encodes CASSQETRSLEQFF.

The V gene is TRBV5-1, the J gene TRBJ1-4; D is unclear. Between the trimmed V and J ends, which lost 4 bases and 8 bases, there was a span of 18 bases. Per germline, CDR1 SGHRS and CDR2 YFSETQ. The CDR3 is 15 amino acids. CDR3: CASSALSRVAEKLFF. CDR3 coding DNA: TGCGCCAGCAGCGCCCTTAGTCGGGTGGCCGAAAAACTGTTTTTT. The complete variable domain, with remaining parts taken from reference TRBV5-1 and TRBJ1-4, reads KAGVTQTPRYLIKTRGQQVTLSCSPISGHRSVSWYQQTPGQGLQFLFEYFSETQRNKGNFPGRFSGRQFSNSRSEMNVSTLELGDSALYLCASSALSRVAEKLFFGSGTQLSVL.

The gene calls are TRBV7-2 and TRBJ1-2; the D is unclear. The CDR3 consists of 13 residues. From germline, CDR1 is SGHTA and CDR2 FQGNSA. V was cut by 1 base and J by 8 bases, with 11 bases left in between. CDR3 sequence reads: CASSLGEVGGYTF. CDR3 nucleotide sequence: TGTGCCAGCAGCTTAGGGGAGGTTGGAGGCTACACCTTC.

V usage is TRBV27 and J usage is TRBJ2-7, with 8 bases identical to TRBD2. Germline lookup yields CDR1 MNHEY and CDR2 SMNVEV (reference sequence). The length of the CDR3 is 13 residues. Trimming removed 7 bases from V and 5 bases from J; junction bases left unmatched: 7. CDR3 nucleotide sequence: TGTGCCAGCAAGAAGAGCGGGAGTGACGAGCAGTACTTC. It is translated as CASKKSGSDEQYF.

A few counts support this clone. The chain recombines TRBV29-1 with TRBJ2-7; D is possibly TRBD1 (6 bases). Germline CDR1 is SQVTM and CDR2 is ANQGSEA. Between the trimmed V and J ends, which lost 7 bases and 6 bases, there was a span of 13 bases. The CDR3 covers 11 residues. Written as DNA, the CDR3 is TGCAGCGGGGCTCAGGGGTTCGAGCAGTACTTC. It encodes CSGAQGFEQYF.

In its sample, this clone was seen a few times. The V and J genes are TRBV5-1 and TRBJ2-3; 8 positions agree with TRBD2. Trimming at V came to 0 bases and at J to 1 base, leaving 4 bases not matched to a gene. This CDR3 has 16 amino acids. Looked up from germline, CDR1 is SGHRS and CDR2 is YFSETQ. As DNA, the CDR3 is TGCGCCAGCAGCTTGGCCCCGACTAGCGGCACAGATACGCAGTATTTT. Its protein product is CASSLAPTSGTDTQYF.

This clone turned up a few times. This rearrangement joins TRBV6-5 to TRBJ2-7; D is unclear. Trimming cost V 5 bases and J 2 bases, with 13 bases left between them. This CDR3 region has 14 residues. Germline CDR1 and CDR2: MNHEY and SVGAGI. Written as DNA, the CDR3 is TGTGCCAGCAGTCAGTCGATTATTCCCTACGAGCAGTACTTC. Translating gives CASSQSIIPYEQYF.

The chain is built from TRBV29-1 and TRBJ2-7; D uncertain. CDR3 length equals 12 residues. Germline V lookup: CDR1 SQVTM, CDR2 ANQGSEA. Trimming cost V 4 bases and J 6 bases, with 13 bases left between them. This CDR3 is CSVGGGNLEQYF. As DNA, the CDR3 is TGCAGCGTTGGAGGCGGAAACCTCGAGCAGTACTTC.

This sequence joins TRBV29-1 and TRBJ2-1; possible D gene TRBD2, 7 bases. Germline V CDR1 and CDR2: SQVTM, ANQGSEA. V gave up 8 bases and J gave up 4 bases, with 21 bases separating them. CDR3 length: 15 amino acids. The CDR3: CSIIGGGSGYNEQFF. The CDR3, as DNA: TGCAGCATAATAGGGGGGGGTAGCGGGTACAATGAGCAGTTCTTC.

The CDR3 nucleotides read TGTGCCAGCAGCTTAGGGGGACAGCTGAACACTGAAGCTTTCTTT. Amino acid sequence: CASSLGGQLNTEAFF. The rearrangement uses TRBV7-2 and TRBJ1-1; TRBD1 aligns across 7 bases. Trimming removed 1 base from V and 0 bases from J; junction bases left unmatched: 2. Germline V lookup: CDR1 SGHTA, CDR2 FQGNSA. This CDR3 has 15 residues.

CDR3 in DNA: TGTGCCAGCAGGCCCAGGGGGTCCGGGACCGCGCTCGTC. It yields the protein CASRPRGSGTALV. This sequence joins TRBV5-8 and TRBJ2-7; 7 bases line up with TRBD1. Germline V gene lookup returns CDR1 SGHTS and CDR2 YDEGEE. CDR3 size: 13 residues.